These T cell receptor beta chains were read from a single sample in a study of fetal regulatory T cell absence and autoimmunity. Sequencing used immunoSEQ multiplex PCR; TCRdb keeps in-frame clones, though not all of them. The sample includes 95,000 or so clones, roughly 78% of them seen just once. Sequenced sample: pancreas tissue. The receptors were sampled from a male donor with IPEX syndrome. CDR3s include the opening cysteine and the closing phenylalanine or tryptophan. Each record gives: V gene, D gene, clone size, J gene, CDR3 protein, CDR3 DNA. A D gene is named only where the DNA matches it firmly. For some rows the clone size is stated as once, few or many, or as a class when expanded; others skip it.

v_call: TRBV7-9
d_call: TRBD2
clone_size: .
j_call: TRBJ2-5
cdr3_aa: CASRPTSGHGETQYF
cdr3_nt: TGTGCCAGCAGACCGACTAGCGGACACGGGGAGACCCAGTACTTC

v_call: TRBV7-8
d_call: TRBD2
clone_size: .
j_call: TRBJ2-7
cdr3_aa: CASSLGLAGGSYEQYF
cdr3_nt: TGTGCCAGCAGCTTAGGACTAGCGGGAGGTTCCTACGAGCAGTACTTC

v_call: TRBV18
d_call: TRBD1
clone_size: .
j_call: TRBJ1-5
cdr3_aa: CASSGQGNQPQHF
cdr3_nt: TGTGCCAGCTCGGGACAGGGCAATCAGCCCCAGCATTTT

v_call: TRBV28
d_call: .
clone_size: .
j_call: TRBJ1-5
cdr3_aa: CASSPVPGRGRRGQPQHF
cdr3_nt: TGTGCCAGCAGTCCCGTGCCGGGGCGGGGGCGCAGAGGTCAGCCCCAGCATTTT

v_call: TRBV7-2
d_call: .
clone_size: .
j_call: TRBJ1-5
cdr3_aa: CASSLRSGEVNQPQHF
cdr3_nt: TGTGCCAGCAGCTTACGTAGTGGGGAGGTTAATCAGCCCCAGCATTTT

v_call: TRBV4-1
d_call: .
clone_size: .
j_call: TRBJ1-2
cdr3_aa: CASSHSTATYYGYTF
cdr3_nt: TGCGCCAGCAGCCATTCGACAGCAACCTATTATGGCTACACCTTC

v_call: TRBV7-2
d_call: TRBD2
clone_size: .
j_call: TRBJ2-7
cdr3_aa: CASSYGLAGGSYEQYF
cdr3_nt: TGTGCCAGCAGCTACGGGCTAGCGGGGGGCTCCTACGAGCAGTACTTC

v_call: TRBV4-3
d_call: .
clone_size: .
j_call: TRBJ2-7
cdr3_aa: CASSQEPDNWYYEQYF
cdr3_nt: TGCGCCAGCAGCCAAGAGCCTGACAACTGGTACTACGAGCAGTACTTC

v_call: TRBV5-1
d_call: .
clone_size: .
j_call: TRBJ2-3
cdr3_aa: CASSPDSSTDTQYF
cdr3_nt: TGCGCCAGCAGCCCGGACAGTAGCACAGATACGCAGTATTTT

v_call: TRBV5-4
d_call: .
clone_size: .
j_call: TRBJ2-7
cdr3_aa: CASSRRWRGYYEQYF
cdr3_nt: TGTGCCAGCAGCCGCCGCTGGCGGGGCTACTACGAGCAGTACTTC

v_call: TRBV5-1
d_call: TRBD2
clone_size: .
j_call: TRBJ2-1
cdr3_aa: CASSLATSGYSYNEQFF
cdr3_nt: TGCGCCAGCAGCTTGGCGACTAGCGGGTATTCCTACAATGAGCAGTTCTTC

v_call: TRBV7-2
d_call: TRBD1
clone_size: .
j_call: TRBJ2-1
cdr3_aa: CASSWKGTGGNEQFF
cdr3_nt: TGTGCCAGCAGCTGGAAGGGGACAGGGGGAAATGAGCAGTTCTTC

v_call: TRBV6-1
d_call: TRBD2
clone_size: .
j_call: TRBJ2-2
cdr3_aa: CASRGAGGPVNTGELFF
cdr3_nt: TGTGCCAGCCGTGGAGCGGGGGGGCCTGTGAACACCGGGGAGCTGTTTTTT

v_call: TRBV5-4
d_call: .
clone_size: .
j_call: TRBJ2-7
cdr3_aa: CASSSPYEQYF
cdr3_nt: TGTGCCAGCAGCTCACCCTACGAGCAGTACTTC

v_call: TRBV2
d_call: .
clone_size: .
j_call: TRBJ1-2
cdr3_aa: CASSEGRIRGYTF
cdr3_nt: TGTGCCAGCAGTGAGGGTAGGATCCGTGGCTACACCTTC

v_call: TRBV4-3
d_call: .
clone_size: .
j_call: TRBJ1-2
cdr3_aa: CASSPPGVRYGYTF
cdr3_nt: TGCGCCAGCAGCCCACCGGGGGTGCGCTATGGCTACACCTTC

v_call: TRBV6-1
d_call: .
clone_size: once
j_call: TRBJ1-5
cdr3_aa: CASSEGDNNQPQHF
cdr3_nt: TGTGCCAGCAGTGAAGGGGACAACAATCAGCCCCAGCATTTT

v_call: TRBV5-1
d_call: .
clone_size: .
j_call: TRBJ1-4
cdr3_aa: CASSLVGINEKLFF
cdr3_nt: TGCGCCAGCAGCTTGGTTGGGATTAATGAAAAACTGTTTTTT

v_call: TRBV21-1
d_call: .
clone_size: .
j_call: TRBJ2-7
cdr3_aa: CASSNRGHDYRGYEQYF
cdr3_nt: TGTGCCAGCAGCAATCGAGGCCATGACTACAGGGGTTACGAGCAGTACTTC

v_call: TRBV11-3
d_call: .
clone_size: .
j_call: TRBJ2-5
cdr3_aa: CASSFRIGQETQYF
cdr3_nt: TGTGCCAGCAGCTTTAGGATCGGCCAAGAGACCCAGTACTTC

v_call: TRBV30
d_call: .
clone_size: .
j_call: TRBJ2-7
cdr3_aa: CAWSVRIAYPYEQYF
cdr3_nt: TGTGCCTGGAGTGTACGGATCGCCTATCCCTACGAGCAGTACTTC

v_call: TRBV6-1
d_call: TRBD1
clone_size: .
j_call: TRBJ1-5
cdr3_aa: CASSAGQGYGQPQHF
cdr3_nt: TGTGCCAGCAGTGCCGGACAGGGGTATGGGCAGCCCCAGCATTTT

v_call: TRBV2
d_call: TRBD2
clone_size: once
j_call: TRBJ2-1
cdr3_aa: CASSEPTSGGNEQFF
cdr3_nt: TGTGCCAGCAGTGAACCTACTAGCGGGGGCAATGAGCAGTTCTTC

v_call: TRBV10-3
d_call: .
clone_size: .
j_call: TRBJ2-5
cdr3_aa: CAISGSSGGKETQYF
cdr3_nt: TGTGCCATCAGTGGGAGCTCTGGGGGTAAAGAGACCCAGTACTTC

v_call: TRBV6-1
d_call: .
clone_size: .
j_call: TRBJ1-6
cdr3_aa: CASSEAGHWVYNSPLHF
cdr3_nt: TGTGCCAGCAGTGAAGCCGGACACTGGGTATATAATTCACCCCTCCACTTT

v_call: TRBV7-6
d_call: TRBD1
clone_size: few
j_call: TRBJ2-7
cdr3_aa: CASSLGDRDEQYF
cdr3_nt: TGTGCCAGCAGCTTAGGGGACAGGGACGAGCAGTACTTC

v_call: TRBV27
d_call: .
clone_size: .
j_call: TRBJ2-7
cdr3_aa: CASGHVYEQYF
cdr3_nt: TGTGCCAGCGGCCACGTCTACGAGCAGTACTTC

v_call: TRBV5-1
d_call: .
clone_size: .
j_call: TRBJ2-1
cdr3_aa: CASSFGGSSYNEQFF
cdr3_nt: TGCGCCAGCAGCTTTGGGGGTAGCTCCTACAATGAGCAGTTCTTC

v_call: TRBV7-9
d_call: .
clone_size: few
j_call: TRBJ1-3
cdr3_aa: CASSRPQEDRGNTIYF
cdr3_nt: TGTGCCAGCAGCCGTCCTCAGGAAGACAGAGGAAACACCATATATTTT

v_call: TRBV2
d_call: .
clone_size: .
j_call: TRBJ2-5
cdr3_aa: CASSEQGEFQETQYF
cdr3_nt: TGTGCCAGCAGTGAACAGGGAGAGTTCCAAGAGACCCAGTACTTC

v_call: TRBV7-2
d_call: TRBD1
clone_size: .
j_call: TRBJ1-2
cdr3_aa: CASSHRGLDGYTF
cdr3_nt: TGTGCCAGCAGCCACAGGGGGTTAGATGGCTACACCTTC

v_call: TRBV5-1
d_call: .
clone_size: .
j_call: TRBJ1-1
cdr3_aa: CASSLWGNTEAFF
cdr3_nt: TGCGCCAGCAGCTTGTGGGGGAACACTGAAGCTTTCTTT

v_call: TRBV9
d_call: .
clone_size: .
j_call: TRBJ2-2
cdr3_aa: CASSVGYNTGELFF
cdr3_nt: TGTGCCAGCAGCGTCGGCTACAACACCGGGGAGCTGTTTTTT

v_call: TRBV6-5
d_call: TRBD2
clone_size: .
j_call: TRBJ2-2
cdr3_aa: CASRGLAANTGELFF
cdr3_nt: TGTGCCAGCAGGGGACTAGCGGCGAACACCGGGGAGCTGTTTTTT

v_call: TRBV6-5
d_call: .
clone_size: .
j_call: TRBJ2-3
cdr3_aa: CASSSSGSEYF
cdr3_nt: TGTGCCAGCAGTTCGTCTGGGTCTGAGTATTTT

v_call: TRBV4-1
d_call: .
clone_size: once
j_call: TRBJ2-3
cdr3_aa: CASSQLVLGVDTQYF
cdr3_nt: TGCGCCAGCAGCCAACTAGTTTTGGGTGTCGATACGCAGTATTTT

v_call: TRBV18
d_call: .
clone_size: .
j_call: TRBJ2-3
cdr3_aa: CASSPRTRVDTQYF
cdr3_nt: TGTGCCAGCTCACCACGAACTAGGGTGGATACGCAGTATTTT

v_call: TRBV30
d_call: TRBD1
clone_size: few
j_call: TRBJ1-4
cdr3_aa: CAWSWDSEGYEKLFF
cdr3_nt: TGTGCCTGGAGTTGGGACAGCGAGGGCTACGAAAAACTGTTTTTT

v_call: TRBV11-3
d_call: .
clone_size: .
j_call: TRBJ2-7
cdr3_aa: CASSYPYEQYF
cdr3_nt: TGTGCCAGCAGTTACCCCTACGAGCAGTACTTC

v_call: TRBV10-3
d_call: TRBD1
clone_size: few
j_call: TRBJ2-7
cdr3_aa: CAIKGDRSYEQYF
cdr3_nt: TGTGCCATCAAGGGGGACAGGTCCTACGAGCAGTACTTC

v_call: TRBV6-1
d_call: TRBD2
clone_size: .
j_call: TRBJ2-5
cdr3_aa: CASSEGWAGGHRETQYF
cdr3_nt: TGTGCCAGCAGTGAAGGCTGGGCGGGGGGCCACCGAGAGACCCAGTACTTC